This T cell receptor beta chain was recovered during a study of beta chain features in type 1 diabetes. Study overall: Age, gender and cell yields were alike across patients and healthy donors.

As concerns this clone: Its antigen is not known.

The V and J ends lost 4 bases and 0 bases respectively, with 9 bases between them. The CDR3 loop spans 15 amino acids. Germline V gene sequence: CDR1 LNHDA, CDR2 SQIVND (reference sequence). TCRB transcripts that were expressed got sequenced, as all of the isolated RNA had been reverse transcribed. TCRdb's copy holds only in-frame clones and misses some; the assay was immunoSEQ multiplex PCR. Among some 48,000 clones listed, 35% to 55% were seen once. Study outcomes and limitations: Junctions at VDJ sites from type 1 diabetes patients had fewer insertions and more deletions. Patients' naive, central memory and Treg TCRB repertoires seemed closer to one another than those of healthy donors. Here, the possible influence of HLA type (on TCRB rearrangement) remained unresolved. Patients with Type 1 diabetes showed moderately but significantly shorter TCRB CDR3s in all four CD4+ subsets.

The material sequenced was stem cell memory CD4+ T cells from blood. V is TRBV19 and J is TRBJ2-2; D might be TRBD1 (6 bases). The TCR originated in a man aged 25 to 45 with type 1 diabetes. As DNA, the CDR3 is TGTGCCAGTAGTACACGGACAGCGAACACCGGGGAGCTGTTTTTT. This encodes CASSTRTANTGELFF.